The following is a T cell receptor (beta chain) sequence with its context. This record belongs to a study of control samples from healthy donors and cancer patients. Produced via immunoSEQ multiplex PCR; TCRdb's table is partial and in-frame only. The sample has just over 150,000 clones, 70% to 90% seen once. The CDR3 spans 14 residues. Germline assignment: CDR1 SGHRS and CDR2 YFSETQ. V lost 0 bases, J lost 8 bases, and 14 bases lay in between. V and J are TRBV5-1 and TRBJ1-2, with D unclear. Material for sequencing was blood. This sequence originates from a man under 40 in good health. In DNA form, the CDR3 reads TGCGCCAGCAGCTTGGTGCCCGGGGTAGGAGGCTACACCTTC. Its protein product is CASSLVPGVGGYTF. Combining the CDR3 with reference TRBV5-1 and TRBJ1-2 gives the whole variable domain KAGVTQTPRYLIKTRGQQVTLSCSPISGHRSVSWYQQTPGQGLQFLFEYFSETQRNKGNFPGRFSGRQFSNSRSEMNVSTLELGDSALYLCASSLVPGVGGYTFGSGTRLTVV.